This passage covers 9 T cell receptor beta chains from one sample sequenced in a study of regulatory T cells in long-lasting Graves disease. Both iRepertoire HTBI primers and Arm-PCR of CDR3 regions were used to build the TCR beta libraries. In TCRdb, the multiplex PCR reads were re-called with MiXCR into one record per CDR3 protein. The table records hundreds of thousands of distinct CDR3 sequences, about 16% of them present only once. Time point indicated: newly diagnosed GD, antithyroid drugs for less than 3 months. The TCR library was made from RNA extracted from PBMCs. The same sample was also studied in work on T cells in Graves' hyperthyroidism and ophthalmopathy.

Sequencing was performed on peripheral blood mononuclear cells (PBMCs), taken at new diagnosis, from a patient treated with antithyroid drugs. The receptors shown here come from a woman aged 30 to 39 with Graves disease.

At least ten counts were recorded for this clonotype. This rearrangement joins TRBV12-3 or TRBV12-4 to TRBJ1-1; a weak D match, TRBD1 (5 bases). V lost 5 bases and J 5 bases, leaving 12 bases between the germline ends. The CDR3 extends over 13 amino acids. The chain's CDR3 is CASSPQGRTEAFF. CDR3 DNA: TGTGCCAGCAGTCCCCAGGGTCGGACTGAAGCTTTCTTT.

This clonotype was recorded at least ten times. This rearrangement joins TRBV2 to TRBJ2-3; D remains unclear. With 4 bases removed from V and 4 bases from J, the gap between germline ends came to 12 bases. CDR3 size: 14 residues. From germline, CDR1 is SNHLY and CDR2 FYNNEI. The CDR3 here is CASSAPSVPDTQYF. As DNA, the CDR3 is TGTGCCAGCAGTGCCCCCAGCGTCCCAGATACGCAGTATTTT.

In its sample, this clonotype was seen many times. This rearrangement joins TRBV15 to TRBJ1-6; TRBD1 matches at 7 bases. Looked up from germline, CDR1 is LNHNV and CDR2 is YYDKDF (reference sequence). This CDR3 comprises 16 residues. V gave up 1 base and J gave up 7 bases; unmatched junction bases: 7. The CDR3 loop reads CATSRGRDSLNSPLHF. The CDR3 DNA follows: TGTGCCACCAGCAGAGGCAGGGACAGCCTCAATTCACCCCTCCACTTT.

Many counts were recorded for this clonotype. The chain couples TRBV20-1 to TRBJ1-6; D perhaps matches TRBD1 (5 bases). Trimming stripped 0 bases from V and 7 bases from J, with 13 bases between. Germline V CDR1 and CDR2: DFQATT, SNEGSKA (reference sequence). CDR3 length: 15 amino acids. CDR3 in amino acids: CSARDGGIGNSPLHF. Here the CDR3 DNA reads TGCAGTGCTAGAGATGGGGGTATAGGGAATTCACCCCTCCACTTT.

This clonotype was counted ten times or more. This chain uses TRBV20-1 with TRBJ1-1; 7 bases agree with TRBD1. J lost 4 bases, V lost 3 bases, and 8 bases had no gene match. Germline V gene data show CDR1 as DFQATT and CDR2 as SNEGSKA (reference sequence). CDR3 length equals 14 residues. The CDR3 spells CSASHTGVGTEAFF. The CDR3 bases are TGCAGTGCTAGTCATACAGGGGTGGGCACTGAAGCTTTCTTT.

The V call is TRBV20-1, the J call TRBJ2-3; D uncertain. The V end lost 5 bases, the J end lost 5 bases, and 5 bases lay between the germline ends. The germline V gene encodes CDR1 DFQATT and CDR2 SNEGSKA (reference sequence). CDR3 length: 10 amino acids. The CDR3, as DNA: TGCAGTGCTTATTTAGATACGCAGTATTTT. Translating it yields CSAYLDTQYF.

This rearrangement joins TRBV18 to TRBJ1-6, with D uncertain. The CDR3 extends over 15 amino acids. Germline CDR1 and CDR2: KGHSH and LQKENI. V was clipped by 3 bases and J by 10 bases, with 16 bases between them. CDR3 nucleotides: TGTGCCAGCTCACCCACGACCCCGAGGGAGTCACCCCTCCACTTT. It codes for CASSPTTPRESPLHF.

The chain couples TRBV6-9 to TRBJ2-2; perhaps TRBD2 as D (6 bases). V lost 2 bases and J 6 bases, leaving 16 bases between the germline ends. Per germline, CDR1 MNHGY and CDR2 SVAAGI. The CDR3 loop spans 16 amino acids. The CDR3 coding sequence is TGTGCCAGCAGTTATCCTCGGGACGGGGGTCCCGGGGAGCTGTTTTTT. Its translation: CASSYPRDGGPGELFF.

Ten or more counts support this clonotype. The CDR3 DNA reads TGTGCCAGCAGCCAAGGTTGGCAGTCCTATGGCTACACCTTC. Amino acids: CASSQGWQSYGYTF. The rearrangement links TRBV3-1 to TRBJ1-2; D is unclear. CDR3 length equals 14 residues. Trimming took 1 base from V and 4 from J, leaving 10 bases between them. CDR1 LGHDT and CDR2 YNNKEL come from the germline V gene (reference sequence). The variable domain in full, completed from reference TRBV3-1 and TRBJ1-2, reads DTAVSQTPKYLVTQMGNDKSIKCEQNLGHDTMYWYKQDSKKFLKIMFSYNNKELIINETVPNRFSPKSPDKAHLNLHINSLELGDSAVYFCASSQGWQSYGYTFGSGTRLTVV.